Listed below are T cell receptor beta chains from one sample, sequenced in a study of blood T cell repertoires in COVID-19. Libraries were prepared by immunoSEQ multiplex PCR; TCRdb keeps only in-frame clonotypes and omits some of them. Of some 250,000 clones listed, 80% to 90% were seen once; the top ten hold under 2.5%. Sample: peripheral blood. These receptors all stem from a man aged 30 to 39 with active or convalescent COVID-19. The CDR3 runs from the conserved cysteine through the conserved F or W. The D gene is left open where the match is weak. Clone size appears in some rows only: once, few, many, or a class for an expanded clone.

V gene: TRBV9; J gene: TRBJ2-5; D gene: TRBD2; clone size: -; CDR3 DNA: TGTGCCAGCACGACTAGCGGGGGCCCTCAAGAGACCCAGTACTTC; CDR3 protein: CASTTSGGPQETQYF
V gene: TRBV28; J gene: TRBJ1-1; D gene: TRBD1; clone size: -; CDR3 DNA: TGTGCCAGCAGACGACAGGGCCACCTAGAAGCTTTCTTT; CDR3 protein: CASRRQGHLEAFF
V gene: TRBV6-1; J gene: TRBJ2-2; D gene: -; clone size: -; CDR3 DNA: TGTGCCAGCAGTGAACTGGACTTCACCGGGGAGCTGTTTTTT; CDR3 protein: CASSELDFTGELFF
V gene: TRBV6-1; J gene: TRBJ1-3; D gene: -; clone size: once; CDR3 DNA: TGTGCCAGCAGTGAAGTAGGACTCTCTGGAAACACCATATATTTT; CDR3 protein: CASSEVGLSGNTIYF
V gene: TRBV6-5; J gene: TRBJ2-7; D gene: -; clone size: -; CDR3 DNA: TGTGCCAGCAGTTACCTAGGCAGGGGAGATTACGAGCAGTACTTC; CDR3 protein: CASSYLGRGDYEQYF
V gene: TRBV18; J gene: TRBJ2-3; D gene: -; clone size: -; CDR3 DNA: TGTGCCAGCTCACTCTCCGGGGGCACAGATACGCAGTATTTT; CDR3 protein: CASSLSGGTDTQYF
V gene: TRBV4-2; J gene: TRBJ2-3; D gene: TRBD1; clone size: -; CDR3 DNA: TGTGCCAGCAGCCAAAGGGGGACAGGGGGCGCATTTGGTGGTCTCACAGATACGCAGTATTTT; CDR3 protein: CASSQRGTGGAFGGLTDTQYF
V gene: TRBV7-2; J gene: TRBJ1-2; D gene: -; clone size: -; CDR3 DNA: TGTGCCAGCAGCTTATCCGGGGTCCATGGCTACACCTTC; CDR3 protein: CASSLSGVHGYTF
V gene: TRBV14; J gene: TRBJ1-2; D gene: TRBD1; clone size: -; CDR3 DNA: TGTGCCAGCAGCCGATACTCCGGGACAGGGGCAAACTATGGCTACACCTTC; CDR3 protein: CASSRYSGTGANYGYTF
V gene: TRBV6-5; J gene: TRBJ2-1; D gene: TRBD2; clone size: -; CDR3 DNA: TGTGCCAGTACGGGGGGGGATGAGCAGTTCTTC; CDR3 protein: CASTGGDEQFF
V gene: TRBV11-2; J gene: TRBJ2-5; D gene: TRBD2; clone size: -; CDR3 DNA: TGTGCCAGCAGCTCGGGTGTGGCGGGGGAAGAGACCCAGTACTTC; CDR3 protein: CASSSGVAGEETQYF
V gene: TRBV27; J gene: TRBJ1-5; D gene: TRBD1; clone size: -; CDR3 DNA: TGTGCCAGCAGTCTGACAGGGTGGCATAGCAATCAGCCCCAGCATTTT; CDR3 protein: CASSLTGWHSNQPQHF
V gene: TRBV7-8; J gene: TRBJ2-7; D gene: -; clone size: -; CDR3 DNA: TGTGCCAGCAGCTTAGCGCGTCCGGGGGTCGAGCAGTACTTC; CDR3 protein: CASSLARPGVEQYF
V gene: TRBV5-4; J gene: TRBJ2-7; D gene: TRBD1; clone size: -; CDR3 DNA: TGTGCCAGCAGCCACAAACTAGGGACAGGGGGCTACGAGCAGTACTTC; CDR3 protein: CASSHKLGTGGYEQYF
V gene: TRBV29-1; J gene: TRBJ1-1; D gene: -; clone size: -; CDR3 DNA: TGCAGCGTCAGGGGCCTAAACCCCCATGAAGCTTTCTTT; CDR3 protein: CSVRGLNPHEAFF
V gene: TRBV19; J gene: TRBJ2-1; D gene: -; clone size: -; CDR3 DNA: TGTGCCAGTAGTTCTTATTGGGGGGAGGTCTACAATGAGCAGTTCTTC; CDR3 protein: CASSSYWGEVYNEQFF
V gene: TRBV19; J gene: TRBJ1-3; D gene: -; clone size: -; CDR3 DNA: TGTGCCAGTAAACAGCTGATCTCTGGAAACACCATATATTTT; CDR3 protein: CASKQLISGNTIYF
V gene: TRBV7-2; J gene: TRBJ1-6; D gene: -; clone size: -; CDR3 DNA: TGTGCCAGCAGGCCTCGGAGGGGTAATTCACCCCTCCACTTT; CDR3 protein: CASRPRRGNSPLHF
V gene: TRBV28; J gene: TRBJ2-7; D gene: -; clone size: -; CDR3 DNA: TGTGCCAGCAGTTCTGTTCGGGGATCGGGATACGAGCAGTACTTC; CDR3 protein: CASSSVRGSGYEQYF
V gene: TRBV5-1; J gene: TRBJ2-3; D gene: TRBD1; clone size: few; CDR3 DNA: TGCGCCAGCAGCGAAACAGGGGGTGGCGCAGATACGCAGTATTTT; CDR3 protein: CASSETGGGADTQYF
V gene: TRBV5-4; J gene: TRBJ1-1; D gene: TRBD1; clone size: -; CDR3 DNA: TGTGCCAGCAGCCCACAGGGGAACCTGAACACTGAAGCTTTCTTT; CDR3 protein: CASSPQGNLNTEAFF
V gene: TRBV5-1; J gene: TRBJ2-7; D gene: TRBD2; clone size: -; CDR3 DNA: TGCGCCAGCAGCAGATCAGCGGGGGGATATCTGGAGCAGTACTTC; CDR3 protein: CASSRSAGGYLEQYF
V gene: TRBV14; J gene: TRBJ2-7; D gene: -; clone size: -; CDR3 DNA: TGTGCCAGCAGCCAAGCCCCCACCGGACGGGGCGAGCAGTACTTC; CDR3 protein: CASSQAPTGRGEQYF
V gene: TRBV27; J gene: TRBJ1-2; D gene: TRBD1; clone size: -; CDR3 DNA: TGTGCCAGCAGTTTACGACAGGGTACTGATGGCTACACCTTC; CDR3 protein: CASSLRQGTDGYTF
V gene: TRBV6-4; J gene: TRBJ2-7; D gene: TRBD1; clone size: -; CDR3 DNA: TGTGCCAGCAGTGTCCAGGGACAGGGGGCTTACGAGCAGTACTTC; CDR3 protein: CASSVQGQGAYEQYF
V gene: TRBV25-1; J gene: TRBJ2-7; D gene: TRBD1; clone size: -; CDR3 DNA: TGTGCCAGCAGTGACTTCATGGCCGGGACAGTCTACGAGCAGTACTTC; CDR3 protein: CASSDFMAGTVYEQYF
V gene: TRBV19; J gene: TRBJ1-6; D gene: -; clone size: -; CDR3 DNA: TGTGCCTCAAAGGGTGGGACTCCAGGCGACCCAGGGCCCCTCCACTTT; CDR3 protein: CASKGGTPGDPGPLHF
V gene: TRBV5-6; J gene: TRBJ1-6; D gene: -; clone size: -; CDR3 DNA: TGTGCCAGCAGCCCTGGGGGGGCCCCGCATTCACCCCTCCACTTT; CDR3 protein: CASSPGGAPHSPLHF
V gene: TRBV9; J gene: TRBJ2-7; D gene: -; clone size: -; CDR3 DNA: TGTGCCAGCAGCGTACGCGGCGAGCAGTACTTC; CDR3 protein: CASSVRGEQYF
V gene: TRBV7-2; J gene: TRBJ2-1; D gene: -; clone size: -; CDR3 DNA: TGTGCCAGCAGCCGTGGGCCCTACCAGGGGAATGAGCAGTTCTTC; CDR3 protein: CASSRGPYQGNEQFF
V gene: TRBV4-3; J gene: TRBJ2-3; D gene: -; clone size: -; CDR3 DNA: TGCGCCAGCAGCCAAGACTTCACAGATACGCAGTATTTT; CDR3 protein: CASSQDFTDTQYF
V gene: TRBV7-6; J gene: TRBJ2-2; D gene: -; clone size: -; CDR3 DNA: TGTGCCAGCAGCTTAAATTTCAGGGGAGAGGTGGGGATCGCGAACACCGGGGAGCTGTTTTTT; CDR3 protein: CASSLNFRGEVGIANTGELFF
V gene: TRBV9; J gene: TRBJ2-3; D gene: TRBD1; clone size: once; CDR3 DNA: TGTGCCAGCAGCCCAAGGGACAGGGGCCATCAGACGCAGTATTTT; CDR3 protein: CASSPRDRGHQTQYF
V gene: TRBV3-1/TRBV3-2; J gene: TRBJ2-7; D gene: -; clone size: -; CDR3 DNA: TGTGCCAGCAGCCCGCGGGGCGCGAGAGTCTACGAGCAGTACTTC; CDR3 protein: CASSPRGARVYEQYF
V gene: TRBV5-1; J gene: TRBJ2-1; D gene: TRBD2; clone size: -; CDR3 DNA: TGCGCCAGCAGCCCCGGGACTAGCGACTACAATGAGCAGTTCTTC; CDR3 protein: CASSPGTSDYNEQFF
V gene: TRBV27; J gene: TRBJ1-5; D gene: TRBD1; clone size: -; CDR3 DNA: TGTGCCAGCAGTTTGGGGACAGGTGGGGATAATCAGCCCCAGCATTTT; CDR3 protein: CASSLGTGGDNQPQHF
V gene: TRBV5-6; J gene: TRBJ1-1; D gene: TRBD1; clone size: few; CDR3 DNA: TGTGCCAGCAGGGGGACAGGGATGAACACTGAAGCTTTCTTT; CDR3 protein: CASRGTGMNTEAFF
V gene: TRBV6-5; J gene: TRBJ1-6; D gene: TRBD1; clone size: -; CDR3 DNA: TGTGCCAGCAGTTACCGACAGGGATCGTTTAATTCACCCCTCCACTTT; CDR3 protein: CASSYRQGSFNSPLHF
V gene: TRBV5-6; J gene: TRBJ2-7; D gene: TRBD1; clone size: -; CDR3 DNA: TGTGCCAGCAGCAATGACAGGGGGCAGGACGAGCAGTACTTC; CDR3 protein: CASSNDRGQDEQYF
V gene: TRBV24-1; J gene: TRBJ2-3; D gene: -; clone size: -; CDR3 DNA: TGTGCCACCAGTGACTCCCGGGACTCATTAACGCAGTATTTT; CDR3 protein: CATSDSRDSLTQYF
V gene: TRBV9; J gene: TRBJ2-6; D gene: -; clone size: -; CDR3 DNA: TGTGCCAGCAGCGTAAGGGCAGGGGAATCCCCTGGGGCCAACGTCCTGACTTTC; CDR3 protein: CASSVRAGESPGANVLTF
V gene: TRBV5-1; J gene: TRBJ2-3; D gene: -; clone size: -; CDR3 DNA: TGCGCCAGCAGCTCATCCGACAGGAGCTATATAGATACGCAGTATTTT; CDR3 protein: CASSSSDRSYIDTQYF
V gene: TRBV12-2; J gene: TRBJ1-5; D gene: -; clone size: -; CDR3 DNA: TGTGCAAGTCGCTCCCCGAAAAGGGACAAGTGTTACCTGGGTAGCAATCAGCCCCAGCATTTT; CDR3 protein: CASRSPKRDKCYLGSNQPQHF
V gene: TRBV19; J gene: TRBJ1-1; D gene: TRBD1; clone size: -; CDR3 DNA: TGTGCCAGTAGTATAGGACAGGGGGGCAACAATGAAGCTTTCTTT; CDR3 protein: CASSIGQGGNNEAFF
V gene: TRBV4-2; J gene: TRBJ2-7; D gene: -; clone size: -; CDR3 DNA: TGTGCCAGCAGCCAAGCGGGACAAGCCTACGAGCAGTACTTC; CDR3 protein: CASSQAGQAYEQYF
V gene: TRBV6-2/TRBV6-3; J gene: TRBJ1-6; D gene: -; clone size: -; CDR3 DNA: TGTGCCAGCAGTTACGAGCGGGGACCCGGCTCCTATAATTCACCCCTCCACTTT; CDR3 protein: CASSYERGPGSYNSPLHF
V gene: TRBV29-1; J gene: TRBJ2-5; D gene: -; clone size: -; CDR3 DNA: TGCAGCGTTGAATCGGCAGGGTATGAGGAGACCCAGTACTTC; CDR3 protein: CSVESAGYEETQYF
V gene: TRBV11-2; J gene: TRBJ2-7; D gene: -; clone size: once; CDR3 DNA: TGTGCCAGCAGCTTAGCGGGAACCTACGAGCAGTACTTC; CDR3 protein: CASSLAGTYEQYF
V gene: TRBV6-5; J gene: TRBJ2-7; D gene: -; clone size: -; CDR3 DNA: TGTGCCAGCAGTTACGGACTGGTGGGGTACGAGCAGTACTTC; CDR3 protein: CASSYGLVGYEQYF
V gene: TRBV6-5; J gene: TRBJ1-1; D gene: -; clone size: -; CDR3 DNA: TGTGCCACACGAGTTCCAGGGTACACTGAAGCTTTCTTT; CDR3 protein: CATRVPGYTEAFF
V gene: TRBV29-1; J gene: TRBJ1-2; D gene: TRBD1; clone size: -; CDR3 DNA: TGCAGCGTTGGACAGGGGGATGGCTACACCTTC; CDR3 protein: CSVGQGDGYTF
V gene: TRBV7-2; J gene: TRBJ2-3; D gene: TRBD2; clone size: -; CDR3 DNA: TGTGCCAGCAGCTTAGCGCTAGCGGGGGCCGTCACAGATACGCAGTATTTT; CDR3 protein: CASSLALAGAVTDTQYF
V gene: TRBV23-1; J gene: TRBJ1-2; D gene: TRBD1; clone size: -; CDR3 DNA: TGCGCCAGCAGCTGGGGACAGGGCCAGCTAGGCTATGGCTACACCTTC; CDR3 protein: CASSWGQGQLGYGYTF
V gene: TRBV12-3/TRBV12-4; J gene: TRBJ1-1; D gene: TRBD1; clone size: -; CDR3 DNA: TGTGCCAGCAGTCGTGACAGGGGCGATAGAGCTTTCTTT; CDR3 protein: CASSRDRGDRAFF
V gene: TRBV12-5; J gene: TRBJ2-7; D gene: -; clone size: -; CDR3 DNA: TGTGCTAGTGGTTTGTCCCCGGGACAATCCTACGAGCAGTACTTC; CDR3 protein: CASGLSPGQSYEQYF
V gene: TRBV2; J gene: TRBJ2-1; D gene: -; clone size: -; CDR3 DNA: TGTGCCGGGAACAGGGGGGGTGAGCAGTTCTTC; CDR3 protein: CAGNRGGEQFF
V gene: TRBV19; J gene: TRBJ2-7; D gene: -; clone size: -; CDR3 DNA: TGTGCCAGTAGTATCCAATACGGGTCCTACGAGCAGTACTTC; CDR3 protein: CASSIQYGSYEQYF
V gene: TRBV27; J gene: TRBJ2-5; D gene: TRBD2; clone size: -; CDR3 DNA: TGTGCCAGCAGTTTTAGAACTAGCAGAGCGGGAGGGCCCCAAGAGACCCAGTACTTC; CDR3 protein: CASSFRTSRAGGPQETQYF
V gene: TRBV7-8; J gene: TRBJ2-1; D gene: TRBD2; clone size: -; CDR3 DNA: TGTGCCAGCAGCTTAAGTCGGGGGGGCGATGAGCAGTTCTTC; CDR3 protein: CASSLSRGGDEQFF